This passage covers 29 T cell receptor beta chains from one sample sequenced in a study of regulatory T cells in long-lasting Graves disease. Assembly of TCR beta libraries relied on iRepertoire HTBI primers together with Arm-PCR of CDR3 regions. TCRdb re-derived calls from the multiplex PCR reads in MiXCR, one entry per CDR3 protein. Counted here are about 350,000 distinct CDR3 sequences, about a sixth occurring once; the ten biggest clones make up around 21%. The sample's time point: newly diagnosed GD, antithyroid drugs for less than 3 months. Following extraction of RNA from PBMCs, that RNA was used to make the TCR library. The sample was also reused in another study, on T cells in Graves' hyperthyroidism and ophthalmopathy.

Sequenced here: peripheral blood mononuclear cells (PBMCs), sampled at new diagnosis, from a patient treated with antithyroid drugs. These receptors came from a woman aged 18-29 years with Graves disease.

The sample holds many counts of this clonotype. V and J are TRBV7-2 and TRBJ2-1; D is perhaps TRBD1 or TRBD2 (6 bases each). Per germline, CDR1 SGHTA and CDR2 FQGNSA. V shed 11 bases and J shed 6 bases, with 23 bases lying between them. The CDR3 is 15 amino acids. The CDR3 here is CAGTPTWGAGNEQFF. The CDR3 region has the DNA TGTGCCGGCACCCCAACCTGGGGGGCAGGCAATGAGCAGTTCTTC.

The chain joins TRBV6-2 or TRBV6-3 to TRBJ1-4; tentatively, D is TRBD1 (5 bases). V dropped 0 bases and J dropped 4 bases, with 12 bases sitting between them. The CDR3 extends over 16 amino acids. The germline V gene has CDR1 MNHEY and CDR2 SVGEGT. The CDR3 DNA sequence: TGTGCCAGCAGTTACTCCCCCGGGGCCTTTAATGAAAAACTGTTTTTT. The encoded protein is CASSYSPGAFNEKLFF.

This clonotype was counted at least ten times. J is TRBJ1-5 and V is TRBV18; no clear D gene. V lost 6 bases to trimming and J lost 4 bases, with 10 bases between them. Per germline, CDR1 KGHSH and CDR2 LQKENI. The CDR3 has 13 residues. CDR3 sequence: CASSEASNQPQHF. The CDR3 DNA reads as TGTGCCAGCTCCGAAGCATCGAATCAGCCCCAGCATTTT.

The sample holds many counts of this clonotype. V is TRBV18 and J is TRBJ2-5; D not resolved. The CDR3 is 11 residues long. The V gene lost 2 bases and the J gene lost 4 bases, with 2 bases spanning the gap. Germline V gives CDR1 KGHSH, CDR2 LQKENI. DNA of the CDR3: TGTGCCAGCTCACCATCAGAGACCCAGTACTTC. Translation: CASSPSETQYF.

This clonotype was seen many times. The rearrangement uses TRBV7-3 and TRBJ2-1; TRBD2 matches 14 bases. The trim removed 5 bases at V and 10 bases at J, leaving 16 bases unmatched. The CDR3 has 18 amino acids. Germline CDR1 and CDR2: SGHTA and FQGTGA. The CDR3 DNA follows: TGTGCCAGCAGCCCGGGACTAGCGGGAGTCGTCACAGGGCCAGAGCAGTTCTTC. This encodes CASSPGLAGVVTGPEQFF.

This clonotype was seen ten or more times. Written as DNA, the CDR3 is TGCGCCAGCAACGTCGCCGGCAACAATGAGCAGTTCTTC. Translation: CASNVAGNNEQFF. This chain connects TRBV5-1 to TRBJ2-1; D not certain. The CDR3 runs to 13 residues. The germline V gene encodes CDR1 SGHRS and CDR2 YFSETQ. Trimming removed 6 bases from V and 5 bases from J, with 12 bases in between.

This clonotype appeared many times. The chain joins TRBV12-3 or TRBV12-4 to TRBJ2-1; TRBD1 is a possible D gene (6 bases). The CDR3 sequence is 13 residues long. Trimming shortened V by 1 base and J by 12 bases, and 13 bases separated the two germline ends. The CDR3 sequence is CASSLVQGYGQFF. DNA of the CDR3: TGTGCCAGCAGTTTAGTACAGGGCTATGGGCAGTTCTTC.

This clonotype was seen many times. The J gene is TRBJ2-7, the V gene TRBV7-8; D call uncertain. This CDR3 comprises 12 residues. Between the trimmed V and J ends, which lost 5 bases and 5 bases, there was a span of 10 bases. Germline V CDR1 and CDR2: SGHVS, FQNEAQ. CDR3 protein: CASSPSPNEQYF. In nucleotides, the CDR3 is TGTGCCAGCAGCCCTTCCCCGAACGAGCAGTACTTC.

This clonotype has a count of ten or more. The chain is built from TRBV30 and TRBJ1-1; 7 bases agree with TRBD1. This CDR3 is built from 17 residues. The germline V gene encodes CDR1 GTSNPN and CDR2 SVGIG (reference sequence). The junction had 11 bases not matched to a gene; V was cut back by 1 base and J by 0 bases. CDR3 DNA sequence: TGTGCCTGGAGTGCACCCCTAACCAGGGGGATGAACACTGAAGCTTTCTTT. This encodes CAWSAPLTRGMNTEAFF.

This chain connects TRBV5-4 to TRBJ1-2; D gene ambiguous. CDR1 and CDR2 (germline): SGHNT, YYREEE (reference sequence). This CDR3 is 13 amino acids long. The germline V and J ends were trimmed by 2 bases and 6 bases, with 11 bases remaining between them. The CDR3 loop is CASSFALGDGYTF. In DNA, the CDR3 is TGTGCCAGCAGCTTTGCCCTCGGGGATGGCTACACCTTC.

This clonotype appeared many times. The rearrangement links TRBV18 to TRBJ2-2; no clear D gene. The CDR3 has 15 residues. Germline V gene sequence: CDR1 KGHSH, CDR2 LQKENI. The V and J ends lost 5 bases and 0 bases respectively, with 10 bases between them. The CDR3 DNA reads as TGTGCCAGCTCATTCGGGCAAGCGAACACCGGGGAGCTGTTTTTT. It translates to CASSFGQANTGELFF.

This clonotype showed up many times. The rearrangement uses TRBV7-9 and TRBJ1-2; D may be TRBD1 (6 bases). The CDR3 sequence is 16 residues long. The germline V and J ends were trimmed by 3 bases and 6 bases, with 20 bases remaining between them. The germline CDR1 and CDR2 sequences are SEHNR and FQNEAQ (reference sequence). In DNA form, the CDR3 reads TGTGCCAGCAGCTTTGCCCATATCCGGACAGAAAATGGCTACACCTTC. Encoded protein: CASSFAHIRTENGYTF.

A note on this clonotype: The junction and the germline gene differ at one end; a read error may be behind it. The chain combines TRBV6-2 or TRBV6-3 with TRBJ2-7; no reliable D call. The V gene's germline CDR1 is MNHEY and CDR2 SVGEGT. The CDR3 has 11 residues. This CDR3 is CANSQGGEQYF. CDR3 bases: TGTGCCAACAGTCAAGGTGGTGAGCAGTACTTC.

V gene TRBV12-3 or TRBV12-4 combines with J gene TRBJ1-4; D ambiguous. The CDR3 contains 11 residues. V shed 7 bases and J shed 7 bases, with 7 bases lying between them. The CDR3 nucleotides are TGTGCCAGCACCGATTCTGAAAAACTGTTTTTT. The encoded protein is CASTDSEKLFF.

Comment on this clonotype: One base away lies a much larger clone, so this may be a sequencing read error. J is TRBJ2-5 and V is TRBV20-1; D is uncertain. CDR1 and CDR2 (germline): DFQATT, SNEGSKA (reference sequence). Trimming pared 1 base from V and 5 bases from J, leaving 2 bases between. The length of the CDR3 is 10 residues. The CDR3 spells CSARVETQYF. As DNA, the CDR3 is TGCAGTGCTAGAGTGGAGACCCAGTACTTC.

In its sample, this clonotype was seen many times. The genes are TRBV5-6 and TRBJ1-2, with 7 bases matching TRBD1. The CDR3 is 13 amino acids. The germline CDR1 and CDR2 sequences are SGHDT and YYEEEE. With 4 bases clipped from V and 8 bases from J, the junction kept 8 bases outside the gene matches. The CDR3 nucleotides are TGTGCCAGCAGCATACAGGGGAGGGAAGGCTACACCTTC. Protein: CASSIQGREGYTF.

About this clonotype itself: This may stem from a read error, because a much larger clone lies one nucleotide away. This chain joins TRBV11-2 and TRBJ1-2, with TRBD1 matching over 8 bases. Germline lookup yields CDR1 SGHAT and CDR2 FQNNGV. The CDR3 runs to 13 residues. The CDR3 is CVSSLVAGGGYTF. DNA for the CDR3: TGTGTCAGCAGCTTAGTGGCAGGGGGCGGCTACACCTTC.

A few counts support this clonotype. CDR3 DNA sequence: TGTGCCAGCGCGGATGGGGGCAGAAAACTGTTTTTT. Its translation is CASADGGRKLFF. This sequence joins TRBV28 and TRBJ1-4, with a weak D call TRBD1 (6 bases). V shed 8 bases and J shed 10 bases, with 14 bases lying between them. The V gene's germline CDR1 is MDHEN and CDR2 SYDVKM. This CDR3 comprises 12 residues.

The V gene is TRBV10-3, the J gene TRBJ1-6, with TRBD1 identical over 8 bases. Germline CDR1 is ENHRY and CDR2 is SYGVKD. CDR3 size: 14 residues. Unmatched junction bases numbered 3, after V lost 2 bases and J lost 9 bases. The CDR3 DNA follows: TGTGCCATCAGTGAGGGGACAGGTGGTTCACCCCTCCACTTT. Encoded protein: CAISEGTGGSPLHF.

This clonotype was detected only a few times. The chain joins TRBV5-5 to TRBJ2-6; no clear D gene. This CDR3 is built from 18 residues. Trimming took 0 bases from V and 0 from J, leaving 13 bases between them. Germline assignment: CDR1 SGHKS and CDR2 YYEKEE (reference sequence). The DNA of the CDR3 is TGTGCCAGCAGCTTGGACCCAACCATCTTCTCTGGGGCCAACGTCCTGACTTTC. This sequence encodes CASSLDPTIFSGANVLTF.

This clonotype was seen ten or more times. The rearrangement uses TRBV3-1 and TRBJ1-1, with 7 nucleotides matching TRBD1. Germline CDR1 is LGHDT and CDR2 is YNNKEL (reference sequence). The CDR3 runs 15 residues. V was clipped by 8 bases and J by 5 bases; unmatched bases: 14. CDR3 coding DNA: TGTGCCAGCGGTAGACAGGGCGCGGGGGGAACTGAAGCTTTCTTT. Protein: CASGRQGAGGTEAFF.

This clonotype was seen more than once but under ten times. V usage is TRBV7-3 and J usage is TRBJ2-1; 13 positions match TRBD2. After removal of 5 bases from V and 1 base from J, the junction contained 14 bases not matched to a gene. Germline CDR1 SGHTA, CDR2 FQGTGA. The CDR3 sequence is 20 residues long. The CDR3 is CASSVRTSGGSYRSYNEQFF. In DNA form, the CDR3 reads TGTGCCAGCAGCGTCCGGACTAGCGGGGGATCTTACCGATCCTACAATGAGCAGTTCTTC.

This clonotype was counted a few times. The chain joins TRBV5-1 to TRBJ1-1; D unresolved. V dropped 7 bases and J dropped 4 bases, with 11 bases sitting between them. CDR3 length: 12 residues. Germline CDR1 SGHRS, CDR2 YFSETQ. CDR3 coding DNA: TGCGCCAGCGGCGAAGAGGTCACTGAAGCTTTCTTT. Its protein product is CASGEEVTEAFF.

This clonotype was recorded at least ten times. The chain links TRBV7-2 to TRBJ1-5; TRBD1 matches 10 bases. Germline CDR1 is SGHTA and CDR2 is FQGNSA. The CDR3 runs to 14 residues. J gave up 6 bases and V 5 bases, and 4 bases lay outside the gene matches. CDR3 bases: TGTGCCAGCAGCCTACGACAGGGGGCTCAGCCCCAGCATTTT. It translates to CASSLRQGAQPQHF.

The V call is TRBV27, the J call TRBJ2-7; 14 positions match TRBD2. V shed 4 bases and J 6 bases; nucleotides not matched to a gene: 2. Per the germline V gene, CDR1 is MNHEY and CDR2 is SMNVEV (reference sequence). This CDR3 spans 14 amino acids. The CDR3 nucleotides read TGTGCCAGCAGTTCGGGACTAGCGGGAGCCGAGCAGTACTTC. It encodes CASSSGLAGAEQYF.

This CDR3 is CASSLGLAEYNEQFF. The CDR3 region has the DNA TGTGCCAGCAGTTTGGGACTAGCGGAGTACAATGAGCAGTTCTTC. The gene calls are TRBV6-2 or TRBV6-3 and TRBJ2-1; 11 bases align to TRBD2. Germline V gives CDR1 MNHEY, CDR2 SVGEGT. There are 15 residues in the CDR3. V trimming: 4 bases; J trimming: 4 bases; junction bases outside the gene matches: 3.

This clonotype appeared many times. In DNA, the CDR3 is TGTGCCAGCAGGGAAAGCGGGAGGGCCTTCGAGCAGTACTTC. It translates to CASRESGRAFEQYF. The rearrangement links TRBV12-3 or TRBV12-4 to TRBJ2-7; 10 bases map to TRBD2. V trimming: 6 bases; J trimming: 6 bases; junction bases outside the gene matches: 8. The CDR3 loop spans 14 amino acids.

There are a few counts of this clonotype. The V call is TRBV5-6, the J call TRBJ1-2, with D perhaps matching TRBD1 (6 bases). The CDR3 covers 13 residues. The V end was cut by 4 bases, the J end by 3 bases, with 10 bases between. Germline assignment: CDR1 SGHDT and CDR2 YYEEEE. CDR3 residues: CASSRGDDYGYTF. The CDR3 coding sequence is TGTGCCAGCAGCAGGGGGGACGACTATGGCTACACCTTC.

This clonotype has ten or more counts. V gene TRBV7-2 combines with J gene TRBJ2-1, with 9 bases fitting TRBD2. The CDR3 covers 15 residues. V lost 5 bases, J lost 7 bases, and 9 bases stayed unmatched. In germline, CDR1 is SGHTA, CDR2 FQGNSA. This chain's CDR3 is CASSLVAGAGNEQFF. CDR3 nucleotide sequence: TGTGCCAGCAGCCTGGTAGCGGGAGCGGGGAATGAGCAGTTCTTC. Supplemented by reference TRBV7-2 and TRBJ2-1, the full variable domain reads GAGVSQSPSNKVTEKGKDVELRCDPISGHTALYWYRQSLGQGLEFLIYFQGNSAPDKSGLPSDRFSAERTGGSVSTLTIQRTQQEDSAVYLCASSLVAGAGNEQFFGPGTRLTVL.